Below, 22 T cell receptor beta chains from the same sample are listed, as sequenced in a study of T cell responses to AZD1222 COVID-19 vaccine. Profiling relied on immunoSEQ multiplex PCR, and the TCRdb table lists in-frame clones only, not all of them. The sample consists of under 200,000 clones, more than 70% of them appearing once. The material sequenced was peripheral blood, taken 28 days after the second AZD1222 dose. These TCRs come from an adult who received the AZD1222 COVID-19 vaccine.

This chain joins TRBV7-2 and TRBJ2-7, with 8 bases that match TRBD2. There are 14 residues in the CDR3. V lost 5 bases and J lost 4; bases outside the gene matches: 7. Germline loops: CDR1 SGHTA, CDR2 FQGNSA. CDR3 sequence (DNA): TGTGCCAGCAGCCCCATCCGGGGGGGATACGAGCAGTACTTC. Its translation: CASSPIRGGYEQYF.

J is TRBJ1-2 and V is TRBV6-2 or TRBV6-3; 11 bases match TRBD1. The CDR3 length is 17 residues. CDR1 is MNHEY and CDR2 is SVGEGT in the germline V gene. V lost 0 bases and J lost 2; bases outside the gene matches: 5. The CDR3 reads CASSYSFGQGANYGYTF. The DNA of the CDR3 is TGTGCCAGCAGTTACTCCTTCGGACAGGGGGCGAACTATGGCTACACCTTC.

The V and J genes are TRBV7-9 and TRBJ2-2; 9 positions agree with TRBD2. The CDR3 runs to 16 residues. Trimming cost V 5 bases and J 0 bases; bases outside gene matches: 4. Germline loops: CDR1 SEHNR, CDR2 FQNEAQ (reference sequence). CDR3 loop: CASSRLAGSNTGELFF. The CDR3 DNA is TGTGCCAGCAGCCGCCTAGCGGGGTCGAACACCGGGGAGCTGTTTTTT. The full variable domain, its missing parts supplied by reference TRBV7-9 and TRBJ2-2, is DTGVSQNPRHKITKRGQNVTFRCDPISEHNRLYWYRQTLGQGPEFLTYFQNEAQLEKSRLLSDRFSAERPKGSFSTLEIQRTEQGDSAMYLCASSRLAGSNTGELFFGEGSRLTVL.

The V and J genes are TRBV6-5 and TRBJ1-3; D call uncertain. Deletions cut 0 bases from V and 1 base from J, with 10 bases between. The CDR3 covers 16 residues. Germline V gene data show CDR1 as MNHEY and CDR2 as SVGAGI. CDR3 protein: CASSYSIKPSGNTIYF. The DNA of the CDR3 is TGTGCCAGCAGTTACTCGATCAAACCTTCTGGAAACACCATATATTTT.

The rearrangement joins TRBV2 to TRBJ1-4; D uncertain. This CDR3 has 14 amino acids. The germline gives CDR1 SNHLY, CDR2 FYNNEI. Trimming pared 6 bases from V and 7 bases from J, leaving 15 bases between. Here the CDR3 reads CASSPGGFSEKLFF. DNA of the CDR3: TGTGCCAGCAGCCCGGGTGGGTTCAGTGAAAAACTGTTTTTT.

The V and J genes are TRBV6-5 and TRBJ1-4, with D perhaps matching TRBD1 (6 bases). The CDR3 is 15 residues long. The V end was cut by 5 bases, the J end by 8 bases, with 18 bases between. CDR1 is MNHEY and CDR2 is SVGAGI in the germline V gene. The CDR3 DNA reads TGTGCCAGCAGTACAACAGGGCCCGAATGGGAAAAACTGTTTTTT. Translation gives CASSTTGPEWEKLFF.

CDR3 DNA sequence: TGTGCCAGCAGCTTAGCGGGGTACACCGGGGAGCTGTTTTTT. Encoded protein: CASSLAGYTGELFF. This rearrangement joins TRBV7-9 to TRBJ2-2; D is unclear. The CDR3 spans 14 residues. Per the germline V gene, CDR1 is SEHNR and CDR2 is FQNEAQ (reference sequence). V lost 0 bases, J lost 3 bases, and 5 bases lay in between.

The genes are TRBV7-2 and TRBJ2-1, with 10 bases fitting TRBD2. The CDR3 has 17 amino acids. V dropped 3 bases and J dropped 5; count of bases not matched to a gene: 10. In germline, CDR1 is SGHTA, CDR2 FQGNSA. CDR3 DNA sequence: TGTGCCAGCAGCTTTGGACTAGCGGAGGCTTTGGACAATGAGCAGTTCTTC. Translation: CASSFGLAEALDNEQFF. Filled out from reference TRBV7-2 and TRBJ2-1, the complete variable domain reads GAGVSQSPSNKVTEKGKDVELRCDPISGHTALYWYRQSLGQGLEFLIYFQGNSAPDKSGLPSDRFSAERTGGSVSTLTIQRTQQEDSAVYLCASSFGLAEALDNEQFFGPGTRLTVL.

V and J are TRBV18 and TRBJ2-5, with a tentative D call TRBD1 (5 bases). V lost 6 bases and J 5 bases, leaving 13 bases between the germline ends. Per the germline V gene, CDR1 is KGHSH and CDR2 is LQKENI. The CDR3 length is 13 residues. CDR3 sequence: CASSTDRRETQYF. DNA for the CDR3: TGTGCCAGCTCGACTGACAGACGCGAGACCCAGTACTTC.

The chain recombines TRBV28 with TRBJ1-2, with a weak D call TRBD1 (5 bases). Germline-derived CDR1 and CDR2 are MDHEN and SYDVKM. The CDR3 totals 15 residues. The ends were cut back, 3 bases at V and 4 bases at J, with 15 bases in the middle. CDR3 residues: CASSFSWGGGYGYTF. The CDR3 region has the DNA TGTGCCAGCAGTTTTTCGTGGGGCGGGGGCTATGGCTACACCTTC.

CDR3 protein: CAGMGDRVGEKLFF. DNA for the CDR3: TGTGCCGGGATGGGCGACAGGGTTGGGGAAAAACTGTTTTTT. The V gene is TRBV7-9, the J gene TRBJ1-4, with 7 nucleotides matching TRBD1. With 11 bases clipped from V and 8 bases from J, the junction kept 14 bases outside the gene matches. This CDR3 is 14 amino acids long. CDR1 and CDR2 (germline): SEHNR, FQNEAQ (reference sequence).

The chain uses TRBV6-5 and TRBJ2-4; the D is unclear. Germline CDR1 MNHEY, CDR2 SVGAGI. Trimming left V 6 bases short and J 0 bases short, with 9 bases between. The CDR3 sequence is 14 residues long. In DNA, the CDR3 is TGTGCCAGCAGCCTCTCGGTAGCCAAAAACATTCAGTACTTC. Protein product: CASSLSVAKNIQYF.

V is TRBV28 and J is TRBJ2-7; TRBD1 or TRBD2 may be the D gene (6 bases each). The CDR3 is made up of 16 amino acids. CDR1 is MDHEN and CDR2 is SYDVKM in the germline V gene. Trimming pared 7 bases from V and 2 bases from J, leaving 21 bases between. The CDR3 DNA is TGTGCCAGCATTTCCCCCCCCGGGGGCAGGACCTACGAGCAGTACTTC. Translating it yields CASISPPGGRTYEQYF.

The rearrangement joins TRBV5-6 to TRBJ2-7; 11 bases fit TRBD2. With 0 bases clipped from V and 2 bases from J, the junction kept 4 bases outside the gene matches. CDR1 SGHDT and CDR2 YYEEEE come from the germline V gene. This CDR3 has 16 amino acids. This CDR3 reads CASSLDRLAGTYEQYF. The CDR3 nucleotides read TGTGCCAGCAGCTTGGATCGACTAGCGGGAACCTACGAGCAGTACTTC.

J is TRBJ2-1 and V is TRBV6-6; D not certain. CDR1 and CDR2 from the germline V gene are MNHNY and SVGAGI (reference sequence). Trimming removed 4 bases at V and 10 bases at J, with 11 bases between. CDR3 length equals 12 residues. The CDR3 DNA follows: TGTGCCAGCAGTTCCCCCGGCTTGGAGCAGTTCTTC. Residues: CASSSPGLEQFF.

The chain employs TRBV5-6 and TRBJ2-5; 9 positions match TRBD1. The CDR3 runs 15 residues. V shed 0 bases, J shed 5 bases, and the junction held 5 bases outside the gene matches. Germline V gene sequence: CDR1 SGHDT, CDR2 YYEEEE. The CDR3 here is CASSLVGQGVETQYF. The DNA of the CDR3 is TGTGCCAGCAGCTTGGTGGGACAGGGTGTCGAGACCCAGTACTTC.

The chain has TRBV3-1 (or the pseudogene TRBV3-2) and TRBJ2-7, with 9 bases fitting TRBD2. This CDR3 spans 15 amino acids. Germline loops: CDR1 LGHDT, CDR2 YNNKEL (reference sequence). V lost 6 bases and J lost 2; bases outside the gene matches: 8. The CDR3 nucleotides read TGTGCCAGCAGTGGACGGACTAGCGTGGCCTACGAGCAGTACTTC. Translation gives CASSGRTSVAYEQYF.

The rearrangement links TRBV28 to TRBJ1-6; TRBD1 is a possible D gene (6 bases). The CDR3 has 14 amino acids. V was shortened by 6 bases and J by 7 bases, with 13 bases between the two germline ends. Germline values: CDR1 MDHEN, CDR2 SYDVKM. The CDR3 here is CASRGEDRNSPLHF. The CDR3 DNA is TGTGCCAGCAGAGGGGAGGACAGAAATTCACCCCTCCACTTT.

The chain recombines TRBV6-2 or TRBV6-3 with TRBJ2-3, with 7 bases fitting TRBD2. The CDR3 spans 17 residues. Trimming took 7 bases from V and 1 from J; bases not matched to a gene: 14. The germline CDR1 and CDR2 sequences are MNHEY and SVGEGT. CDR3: CASTYTSGTWGTDTQYF. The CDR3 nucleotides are TGTGCCAGCACTTATACAAGCGGGACCTGGGGCACAGATACGCAGTATTTT.

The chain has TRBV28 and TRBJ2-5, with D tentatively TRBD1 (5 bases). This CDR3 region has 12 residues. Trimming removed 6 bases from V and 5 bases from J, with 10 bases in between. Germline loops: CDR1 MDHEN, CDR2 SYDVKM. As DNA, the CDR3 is TGTGCCAGCAGCCTCAAGGGGGAGACCCAGTACTTC. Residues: CASSLKGETQYF.

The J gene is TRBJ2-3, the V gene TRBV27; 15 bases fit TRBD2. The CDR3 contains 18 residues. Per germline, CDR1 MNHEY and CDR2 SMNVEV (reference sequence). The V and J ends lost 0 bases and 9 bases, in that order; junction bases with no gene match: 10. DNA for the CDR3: TGTGCCAGCAGTTTATCGGGACTAGCGGGAGGTAAATTTGGAACGCAGTATTTT. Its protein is CASSLSGLAGGKFGTQYF.

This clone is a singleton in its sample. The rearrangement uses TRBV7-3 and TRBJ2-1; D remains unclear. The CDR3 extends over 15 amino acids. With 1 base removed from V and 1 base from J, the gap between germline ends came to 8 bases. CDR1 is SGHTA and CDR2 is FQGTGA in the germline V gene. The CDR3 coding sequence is TGTGCCAGCAGCTTAAAGGTAGATTCCTACAATGAGCAGTTCTTC. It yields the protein CASSLKVDSYNEQFF.